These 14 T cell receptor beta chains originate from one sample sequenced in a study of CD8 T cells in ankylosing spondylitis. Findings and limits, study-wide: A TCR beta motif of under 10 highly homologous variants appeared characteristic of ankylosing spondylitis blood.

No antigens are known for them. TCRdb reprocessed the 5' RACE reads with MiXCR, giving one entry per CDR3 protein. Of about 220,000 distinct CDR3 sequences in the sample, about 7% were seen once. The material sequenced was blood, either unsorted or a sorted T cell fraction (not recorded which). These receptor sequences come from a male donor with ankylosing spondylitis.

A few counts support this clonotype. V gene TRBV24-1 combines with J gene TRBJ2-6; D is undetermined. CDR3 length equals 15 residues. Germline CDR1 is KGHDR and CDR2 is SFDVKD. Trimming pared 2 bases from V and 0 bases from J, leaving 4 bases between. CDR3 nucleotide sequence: TGTGCCACCAGTGATTGGTACTCTGGGGCCAACGTCCTGACTTTC. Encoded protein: CATSDWYSGANVLTF.

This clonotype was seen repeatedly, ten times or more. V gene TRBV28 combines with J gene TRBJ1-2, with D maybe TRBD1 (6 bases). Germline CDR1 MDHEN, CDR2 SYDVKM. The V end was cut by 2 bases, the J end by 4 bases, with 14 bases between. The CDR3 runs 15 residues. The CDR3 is CASSLPSGQLYGYTF. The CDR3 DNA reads TGTGCCAGCAGTTTACCGTCTGGACAGCTCTATGGCTACACCTTC.

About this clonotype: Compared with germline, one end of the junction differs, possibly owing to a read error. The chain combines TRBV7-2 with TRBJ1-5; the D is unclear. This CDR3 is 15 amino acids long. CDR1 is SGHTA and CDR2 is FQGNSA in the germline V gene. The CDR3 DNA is TGTGCCAGCAGCTTTTCCGGCAAGAGGGATCAGCCCCAGCATTTC. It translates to CASSFSGKRDQPQHF.

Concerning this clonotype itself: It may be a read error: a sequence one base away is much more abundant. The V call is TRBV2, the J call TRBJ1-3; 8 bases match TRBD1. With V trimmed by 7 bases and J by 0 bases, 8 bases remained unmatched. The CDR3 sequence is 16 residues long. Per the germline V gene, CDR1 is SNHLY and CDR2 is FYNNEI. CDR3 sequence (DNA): TGTGCCAGCATCCGAGGGACAGGAAGCTCTGGAAACACCATATATTTT. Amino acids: CASIRGTGSSGNTIYF. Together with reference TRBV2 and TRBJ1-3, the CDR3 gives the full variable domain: EPEVTQTPSHQVTQMGQEVILRCVPISNHLYFYWYRQILGQKVEFLVSFYNNEISEKSEIFDDQFSVERPDGSNFTLKIRSTKLEDSAMYFCASIRGTGSSGNTIYFGEGSWLTVV.

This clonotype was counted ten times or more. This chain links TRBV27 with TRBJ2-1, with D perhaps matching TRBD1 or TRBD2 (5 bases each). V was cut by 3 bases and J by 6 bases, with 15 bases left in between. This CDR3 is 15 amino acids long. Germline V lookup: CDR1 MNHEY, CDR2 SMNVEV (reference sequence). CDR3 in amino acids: CASSLGTDGGNEQFF. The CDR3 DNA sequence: TGTGCCAGCAGTTTGGGCACAGATGGGGGCAATGAGCAGTTCTTC.

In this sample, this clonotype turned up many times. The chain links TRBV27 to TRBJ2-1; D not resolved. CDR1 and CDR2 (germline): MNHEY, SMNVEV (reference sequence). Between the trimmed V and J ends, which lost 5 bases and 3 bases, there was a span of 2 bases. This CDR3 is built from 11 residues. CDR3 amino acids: CASSLYNEQFF. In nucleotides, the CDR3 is TGTGCCAGCAGTCTCTACAATGAGCAGTTCTTC.

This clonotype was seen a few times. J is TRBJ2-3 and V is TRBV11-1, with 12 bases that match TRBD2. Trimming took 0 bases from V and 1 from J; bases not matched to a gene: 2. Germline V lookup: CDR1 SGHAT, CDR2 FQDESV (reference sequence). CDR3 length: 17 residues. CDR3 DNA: TGTGCCAGCAGCTTAGCGACTAGCGGGAGTCGCACAGATACGCAGTATTTT. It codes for CASSLATSGSRTDTQYF. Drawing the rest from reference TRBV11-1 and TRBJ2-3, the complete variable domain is EAEVAQSPRYKITEKSQAVAFWCDPISGHATLYWYRQILGQGPELLVQFQDESVVDDSQLPKDRFSAERLKGVDSTLKIQPAELGDSAMYLCASSLATSGSRTDTQYFGPGTRLTVL.

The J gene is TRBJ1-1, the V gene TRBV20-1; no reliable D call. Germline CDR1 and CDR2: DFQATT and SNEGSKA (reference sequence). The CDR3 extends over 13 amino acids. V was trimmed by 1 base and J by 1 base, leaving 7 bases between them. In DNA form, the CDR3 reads TGCAGTGCTAGAGTTTACAGGAACACTGAAGCTTTCTTT. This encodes CSARVYRNTEAFF.

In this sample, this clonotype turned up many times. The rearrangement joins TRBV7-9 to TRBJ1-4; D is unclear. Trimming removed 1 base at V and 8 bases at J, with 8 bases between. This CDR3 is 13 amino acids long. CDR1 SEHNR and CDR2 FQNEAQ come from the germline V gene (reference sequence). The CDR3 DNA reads TGTGCCAGCAGCTTAGGACGCCCGGAAAAACTGTTTTTT. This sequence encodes CASSLGRPEKLFF.

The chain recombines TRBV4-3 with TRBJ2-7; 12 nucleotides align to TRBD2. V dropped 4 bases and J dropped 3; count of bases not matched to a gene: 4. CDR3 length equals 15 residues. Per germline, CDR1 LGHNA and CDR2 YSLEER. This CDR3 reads CASSLQTSGSYEQYF. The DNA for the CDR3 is TGCGCCAGCAGCCTTCAGACTAGCGGGAGCTACGAGCAGTACTTC.

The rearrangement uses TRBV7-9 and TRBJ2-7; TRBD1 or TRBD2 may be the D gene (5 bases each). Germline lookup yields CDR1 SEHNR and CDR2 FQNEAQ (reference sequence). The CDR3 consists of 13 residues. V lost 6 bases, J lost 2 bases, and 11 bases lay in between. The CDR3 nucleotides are TGTGCCAGCAGACGGGACGAGACCTACGAGCAGTACTTC. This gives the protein CASRRDETYEQYF.

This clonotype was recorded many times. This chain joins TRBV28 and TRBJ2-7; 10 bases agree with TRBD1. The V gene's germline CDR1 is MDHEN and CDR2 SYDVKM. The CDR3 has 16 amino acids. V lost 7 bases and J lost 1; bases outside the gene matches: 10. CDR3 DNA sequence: TGTGCCAGCAAATTTCAAGACAGGGGGCTATCCTACGAGCAGTACTTC. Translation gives CASKFQDRGLSYEQYF.

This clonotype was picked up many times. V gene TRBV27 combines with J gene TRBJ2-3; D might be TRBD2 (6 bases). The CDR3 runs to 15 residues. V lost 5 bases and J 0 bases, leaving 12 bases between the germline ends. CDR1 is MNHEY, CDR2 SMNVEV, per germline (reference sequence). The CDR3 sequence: CASSPYSGSTDTQYF. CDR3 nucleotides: TGTGCCAGCAGTCCATACAGCGGGAGCACAGATACGCAGTATTTT.

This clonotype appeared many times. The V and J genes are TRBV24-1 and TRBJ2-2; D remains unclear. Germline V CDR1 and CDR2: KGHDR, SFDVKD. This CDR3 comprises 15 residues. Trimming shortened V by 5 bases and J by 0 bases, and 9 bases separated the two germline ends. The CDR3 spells CATSGEKSNTGELFF. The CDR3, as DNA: TGTGCCACCAGTGGCGAGAAGTCGAACACCGGGGAGCTGTTTTTT.